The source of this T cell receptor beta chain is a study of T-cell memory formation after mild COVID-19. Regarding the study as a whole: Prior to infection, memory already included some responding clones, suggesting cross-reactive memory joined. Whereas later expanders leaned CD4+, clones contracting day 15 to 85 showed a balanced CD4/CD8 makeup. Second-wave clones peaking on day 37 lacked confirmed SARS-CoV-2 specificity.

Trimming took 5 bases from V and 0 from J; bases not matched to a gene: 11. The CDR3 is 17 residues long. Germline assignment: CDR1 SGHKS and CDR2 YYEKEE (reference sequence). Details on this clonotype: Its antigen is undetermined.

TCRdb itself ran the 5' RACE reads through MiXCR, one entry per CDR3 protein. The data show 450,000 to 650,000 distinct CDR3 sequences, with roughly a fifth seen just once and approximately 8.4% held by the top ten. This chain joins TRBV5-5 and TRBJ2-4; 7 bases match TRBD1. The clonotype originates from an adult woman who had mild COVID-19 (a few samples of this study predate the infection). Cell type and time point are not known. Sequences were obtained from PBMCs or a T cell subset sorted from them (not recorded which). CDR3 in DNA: TGTGCCAGCAGAACCGGGACAGTCGAACTAGCCAAAAACATTCAGTACTTC. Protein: CASRTGTVELAKNIQYF.